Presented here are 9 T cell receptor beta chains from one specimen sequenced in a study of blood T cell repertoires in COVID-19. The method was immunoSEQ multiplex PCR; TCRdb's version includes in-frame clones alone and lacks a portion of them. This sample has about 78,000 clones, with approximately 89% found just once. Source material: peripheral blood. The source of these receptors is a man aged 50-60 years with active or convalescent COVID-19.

CDR3 in DNA: TGCGCCAGCAGCTTGGGATCAGGACTAGCCCATGAGACCCAGTACTTC. Protein product: CASSLGSGLAHETQYF. The chain is built from TRBV5-1 and TRBJ2-5; 8 bases fit TRBD2. The ends lost 0 bases at V and 5 bases at J; junction bases unmatched: 9. Germline V gives CDR1 SGHRS, CDR2 YFSETQ. This CDR3 contains 16 residues.

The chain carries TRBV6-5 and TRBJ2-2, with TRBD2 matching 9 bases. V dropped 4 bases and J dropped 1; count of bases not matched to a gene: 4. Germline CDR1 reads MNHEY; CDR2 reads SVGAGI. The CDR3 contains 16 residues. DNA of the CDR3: TGTGCCAGCAGTTTCGAAGCGGGGGGGAACACCGGGGAGCTGTTTTTT. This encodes CASSFEAGGNTGELFF.

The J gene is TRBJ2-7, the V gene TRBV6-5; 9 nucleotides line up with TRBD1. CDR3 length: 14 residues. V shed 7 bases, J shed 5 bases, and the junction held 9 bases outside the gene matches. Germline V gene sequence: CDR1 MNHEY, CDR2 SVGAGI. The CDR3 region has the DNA TGTGCCAGCAACAGACAGGGGGGGTTTGACGAGCAGTACGTC. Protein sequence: CASNRQGGFDEQYV.

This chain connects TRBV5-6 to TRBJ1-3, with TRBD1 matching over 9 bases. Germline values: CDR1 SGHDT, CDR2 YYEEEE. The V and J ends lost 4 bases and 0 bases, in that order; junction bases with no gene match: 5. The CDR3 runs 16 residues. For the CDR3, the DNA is TGTGCCAGCAGCCGGACAGGGGCGAGCTCTGGAAACACCATATATTTT. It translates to CASSRTGASSGNTIYF.

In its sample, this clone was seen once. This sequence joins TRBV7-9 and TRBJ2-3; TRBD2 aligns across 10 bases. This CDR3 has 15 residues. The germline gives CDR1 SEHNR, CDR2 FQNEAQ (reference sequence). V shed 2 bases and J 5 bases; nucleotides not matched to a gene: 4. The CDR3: CASSLLSSGGDTQYF. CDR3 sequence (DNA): TGTGCCAGCAGCTTACTATCTAGCGGGGGAGATACGCAGTATTTT.

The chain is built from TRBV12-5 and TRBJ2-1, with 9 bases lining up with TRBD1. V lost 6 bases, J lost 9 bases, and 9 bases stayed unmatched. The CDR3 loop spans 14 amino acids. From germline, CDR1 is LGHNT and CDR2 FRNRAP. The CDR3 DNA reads TGTGCTAGTGGCACCGGGACAGGGTTCGGTGAGCAGTTCTTC. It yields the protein CASGTGTGFGEQFF.

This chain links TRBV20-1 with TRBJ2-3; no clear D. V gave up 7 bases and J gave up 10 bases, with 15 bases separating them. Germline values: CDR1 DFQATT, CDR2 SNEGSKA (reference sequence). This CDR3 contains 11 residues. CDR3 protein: CSVSRLGSQYF. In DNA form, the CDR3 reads TGCAGTGTATCCCGACTTGGCTCGCAGTATTTT.

CDR3 sequence: CASSPPEDRGMRETQYF. The CDR3 region has the DNA TGTGCCAGCTCACCACCTGAAGACAGGGGAATGAGAGAGACCCAGTACTTC. The chain carries TRBV18 and TRBJ2-5, with TRBD1 matching over 8 bases. Germline-derived CDR1 and CDR2 are KGHSH and LQKENI. The CDR3 contains 17 residues. With V trimmed by 0 bases and J by 4 bases, 10 bases remained unmatched.

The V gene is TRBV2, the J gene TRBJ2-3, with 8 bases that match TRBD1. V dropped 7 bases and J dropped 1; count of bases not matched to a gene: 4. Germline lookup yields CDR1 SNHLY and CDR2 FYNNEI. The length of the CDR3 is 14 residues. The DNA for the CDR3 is TGTGCCAGCAAAGGACAGGGAGGCACAGATACGCAGTATTTT. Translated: CASKGQGGTDTQYF.